The sequence of this T cell receptor (beta chain) was determined in a study of PD-L1 blockade in urothelial cancer. Study in general: About nine tenths of the roughly 30 patients were men whose urothelial cancer was bladder-origin. Anywhere from 0 to 3 prior chemotherapy regimens had been received by patients.

The V gene's germline CDR1 is SNHLY and CDR2 FYNNEI. V was clipped by 1 base and J by 5 bases, with 17 bases between them. The CDR3 is 16 amino acids. PCRs each included synthetic TCR analog templates spiked in. Method: immunoSEQ multiplex PCR; TCRdb's copy keeps in-frame clones and lacks some. The sample records about 45,000 clones, roughly 78% being singletons. Time point of the sample: peripheral blood 6 weeks after treatment start. The TCR sequence derives from a man aged 60-69 years with urothelial cancer. The sequenced sample was PBMCs, obtained around atezolizumab (anti-PD-L1) treatment. This chain joins TRBV2 and TRBJ1-2; no definite D call. As DNA, the CDR3 is TGTGCCAGCAGTGAAGGAAGGCAGTCAGCGGGATATGGCTACACCTTC. Translated, it gives CASSEGRQSAGYGYTF.